This TCR beta chain was recorded in a study of blood T cell repertoires in COVID-19. Libraries were prepared by immunoSEQ multiplex PCR; TCRdb keeps only in-frame clonotypes and omits some of them. Altogether over 15,000 clones are present, 82% being singletons, with the ten largest covering roughly a fifth. The CDR3 runs to 17 residues. The germline CDR1 and CDR2 sequences are SGHVS and FQNEAQ. The V and J ends lost 4 bases and 2 bases, in that order; junction bases with no gene match: 8. The genes are TRBV7-8 and TRBJ1-5, with TRBD1 matching over 10 bases. This receptor was obtained from a man older than 75 with active COVID-19. The sample taken for sequencing was peripheral blood. In DNA form, the CDR3 reads TGTGCCAGCAGCTCCTCCACCGGGACAGGGGGCAATCAGCCCCAGCATTTT. Encoded protein: CASSSSTGTGGNQPQHF.